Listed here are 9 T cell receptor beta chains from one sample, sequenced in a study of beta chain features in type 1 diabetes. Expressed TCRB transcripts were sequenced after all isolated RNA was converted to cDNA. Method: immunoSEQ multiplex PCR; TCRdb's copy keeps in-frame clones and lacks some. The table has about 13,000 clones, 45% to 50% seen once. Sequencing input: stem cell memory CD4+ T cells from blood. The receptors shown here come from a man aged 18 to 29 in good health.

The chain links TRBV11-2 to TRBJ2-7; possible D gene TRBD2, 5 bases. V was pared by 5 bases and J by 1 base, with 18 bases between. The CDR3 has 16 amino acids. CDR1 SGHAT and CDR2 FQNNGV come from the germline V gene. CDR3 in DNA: TGTGCCAGCAGCCATTGGGCCAATAGCGAGTCCTACGAGCAGTACTTC. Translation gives CASSHWANSESYEQYF.

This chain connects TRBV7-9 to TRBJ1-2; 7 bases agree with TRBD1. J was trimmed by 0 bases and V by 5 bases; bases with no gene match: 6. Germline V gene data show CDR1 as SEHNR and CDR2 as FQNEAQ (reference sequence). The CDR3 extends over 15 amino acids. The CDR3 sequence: CASSPRGYSNYGYTF. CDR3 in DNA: TGTGCCAGCAGCCCCAGGGGGTACTCTAACTATGGCTACACCTTC.

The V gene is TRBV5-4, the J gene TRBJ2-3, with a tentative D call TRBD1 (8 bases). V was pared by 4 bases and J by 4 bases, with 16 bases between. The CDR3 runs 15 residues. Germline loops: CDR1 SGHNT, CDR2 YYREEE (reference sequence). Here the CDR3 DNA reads TGTGCCAGCAGCCAAGTAACAGGGGGGGCAGATACGCAGTATTTT. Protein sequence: CASSQVTGGADTQYF.

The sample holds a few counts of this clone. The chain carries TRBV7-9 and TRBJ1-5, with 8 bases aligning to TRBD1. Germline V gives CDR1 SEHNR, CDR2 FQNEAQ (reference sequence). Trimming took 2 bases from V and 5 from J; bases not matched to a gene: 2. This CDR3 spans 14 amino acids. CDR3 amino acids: CASSLRTGHQPQHF. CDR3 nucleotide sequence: TGTGCCAGCAGCTTAAGGACAGGGCATCAGCCCCAGCATTTT.

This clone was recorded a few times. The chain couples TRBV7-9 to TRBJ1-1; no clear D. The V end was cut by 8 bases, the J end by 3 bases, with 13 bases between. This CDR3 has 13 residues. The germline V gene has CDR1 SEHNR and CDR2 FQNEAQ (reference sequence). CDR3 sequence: CASGIRGDTEAFF. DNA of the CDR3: TGTGCCAGCGGAATTCGGGGAGACACTGAAGCTTTCTTT.

CDR3 in DNA: TGTGCCAGCACCCAGGACGGGGGGAACGAAAAACTGTTTTTT. Amino acid sequence: CASTQDGGNEKLFF. The chain employs TRBV4-2 and TRBJ1-4; TRBD1 might be the D (5 bases). Looked up from germline, CDR1 is LGHNA and CDR2 is YNFKEQ. This CDR3 has 14 residues. Trimming removed 7 bases from V and 8 bases from J, with 17 bases in between.

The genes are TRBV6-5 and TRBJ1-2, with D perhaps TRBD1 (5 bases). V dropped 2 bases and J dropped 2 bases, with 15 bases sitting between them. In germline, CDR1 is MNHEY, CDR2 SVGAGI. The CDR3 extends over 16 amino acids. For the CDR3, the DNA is TGTGCCAGCAGTTACGGGGGGTGGCCTAAAAACTATGGCTACACCTTC. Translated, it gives CASSYGGWPKNYGYTF.

The CDR3 loop reads CASSRQGPEAFF. CDR3 nucleotides: TGTGCCAGTAGTAGACAGGGGCCTGAAGCTTTCTTT. The chain recombines TRBV19 with TRBJ1-1; 8 bases fit TRBD1. This CDR3 has 12 residues. The germline CDR1 and CDR2 sequences are LNHDA and SQIVND (reference sequence). V shed 4 bases, J shed 6 bases, and the junction held 1 base outside the gene matches.

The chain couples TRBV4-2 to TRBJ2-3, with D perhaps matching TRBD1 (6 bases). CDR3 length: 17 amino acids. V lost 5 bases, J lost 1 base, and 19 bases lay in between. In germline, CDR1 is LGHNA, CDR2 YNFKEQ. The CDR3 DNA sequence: TGTGCCAGCAGCGAAGCTAGGCAGGGGTTGCGCACAGATACGCAGTATTTT. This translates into CASSEARQGLRTDTQYF.